This T cell receptor (beta chain) appears in the sequencing data of a study of T cell clones after liver transplantation. The germline V gene has CDR1 MNHEY and CDR2 SVGAGI. V gave up 4 bases and J gave up 5 bases; unmatched junction bases: 6. The length of the CDR3 is 14 residues. The study's findings and limits: Compared with third party-reactive sequences, donor-reactive ones declined more, independent of withdrawal success.

The assay was immunoSEQ multiplex PCR, and TCRdb's table has in-frame clones only and misses some. The sample has fewer than 85,000 clones; approximately 87% are singletons. Remarks on this clone: As yet, its antigen is unknown.

Sample: CD4+ T cells from blood, taken at the 22-month timepoint. The clonotype comes from a human patient who received a liver transplant. A share of the T cells may be of graft donor origin. The J gene is TRBJ1-2, the V gene TRBV6-5, with 8 bases lining up with TRBD1. As DNA, the CDR3 is TGTGCCAGCAGTTTACAGGGGGTCGGATATGGCTACACCTTC. Residues: CASSLQGVGYGYTF.